This TCR beta chain was sequenced during a study of OX40 agonist ivuxolimab in advanced cancers. About the study: Patients were dosed intravenously with ivuxolimab at 0.01 to 10 mg/kg every 2 weeks. Study-wide points: At 0.1 to 3.0 mg/kg, clonal expansion of CD4+ and CD8+ blood T cells had occurred by week 6. The authors also found low normalized T-cell clonal expansion in some nonresponders.

V lost 2 bases, J lost 3 bases, and 2 bases stayed unmatched. The germline V gene has CDR1 SEHNR and CDR2 FQNEAQ (reference sequence). The CDR3 is 15 residues long. As to this clone: Its antigen is unknown.

The data were produced by immunoSEQ multiplex PCR, yet TCRdb's version contains in-frame clones alone and is incomplete. This table holds 15,000 to 20,000 clones, more than 65% found once. The source material was CD4+ or CD8+ T cells sorted from blood, sampled in a trial of the OX40 agonist ivuxolimab. This chain joins TRBV7-9 and TRBJ1-2; 11 bases line up with TRBD1. The source of this sequence is an adult with an advanced solid tumor such as melanoma, head and neck, liver or kidney cancer. For the CDR3, the DNA is TGTGCCAGCAGCTTAAGGGGACAGGGGGACTATGGCTACACCTTC. Translating gives CASSLRGQGDYGYTF.